This T cell receptor beta chain was recovered during a study of blood T cell repertoires in COVID-19. The protocol was immunoSEQ multiplex PCR, while the TCRdb copy is restricted to in-frame clones and leaves out a portion. This table holds about 350,000 clones, 85% to 90% found once. V gave up 5 bases and J gave up 1 base; unmatched junction bases: 11. This CDR3 has 16 amino acids. CDR1 and CDR2 from the germline V gene are MDHEN and SYDVKM. Participants reported their clinical history, and cohort assignment relied on those reports. The genes are TRBV28 and TRBJ2-7; 7 bases map to TRBD2. The sequence was collected from a woman in her twenties or thirties who had been exposed to COVID-19. Sequenced input: PBMCs or T cells enriched from blood (not recorded which). The DNA for the CDR3 is TGTGCCAGCAGTATCCCCTGGGACTACTTTTCCTACGAGCAGTACTTC. Translated: CASSIPWDYFSYEQYF.